This T cell receptor (beta chain) was captured by sequencing in a study of Graves' ophthalmopathy and Graves' hyperthyroidism. V gave up 4 bases and J gave up 3 bases, with 14 bases separating them. Germline CDR1 SGHTS, CDR2 YDEGEE. There are 14 residues in the CDR3. The authors amplified TCR beta CDR3 regions from RNA transcripts. HTBI-primed first-round RT-PCR preceded second-round multiplex PCR. One entry per CDR3 protein results from TCRdb running MiXCR on the multiplex PCR reads. The sample has hundreds of thousands of distinct CDR3 sequences, 35% to 45% seen once. This clonotype was observed a few times.

The chain couples TRBV5-8 to TRBJ2-7; D remains ambiguous. The TCR comes from an adult man with Graves' ophthalmopathy. Source material: peripheral blood. Here the CDR3 reads CASSQGNADYEQYF. The CDR3 region has the DNA TGTGCCAGCAGCCAAGGGAACGCGGACTACGAGCAGTACTTC.